This TCR beta chain originates from a study of Ad26.COV2.S vaccination and SARS-CoV-2 variants. Treatment: roughly 19 received Ad26.COV2.S at low or high dose, single or two shots; 5 received placebo; per-sample allocation not given. Specimens were obtained on day 63 following the first vaccine or placebo injection. This person who donated was an adult of 18-55 years in Boston. Sequencing was performed with immunoSEQ multiplex PCR; in TCRdb, only in-frame clones are kept and a portion is missing. The sample holds about 410,000 clones, 88% seen once. V lost 7 bases, J lost 5 bases, and 11 bases lay in between. This CDR3 has 12 amino acids. From germline, CDR1 is LNHDA and CDR2 SQIVND (reference sequence).

This chain connects TRBV19 to TRBJ1-1, with D uncertain. This TCR was recovered from a person aged 18-60 years who received the Ad26.COV2.S COVID-19 vaccine or a placebo. The starting material was peripheral blood, obtained in a trial of Ad26.COV2.S vaccine versus placebo. CDR3 amino acids: CASKFGATEAFF. CDR3 nucleotide sequence: TGTGCCAGTAAATTTGGAGCGACTGAAGCTTTCTTT.